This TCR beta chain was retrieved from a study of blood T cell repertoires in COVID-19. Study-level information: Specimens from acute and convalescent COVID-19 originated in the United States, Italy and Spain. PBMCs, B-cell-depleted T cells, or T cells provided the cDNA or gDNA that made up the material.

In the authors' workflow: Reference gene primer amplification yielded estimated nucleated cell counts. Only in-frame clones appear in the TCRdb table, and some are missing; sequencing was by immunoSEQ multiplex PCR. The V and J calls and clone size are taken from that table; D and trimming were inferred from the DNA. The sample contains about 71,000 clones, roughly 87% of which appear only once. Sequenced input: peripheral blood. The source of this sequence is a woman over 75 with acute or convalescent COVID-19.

The chain's CDR3 is CASSLSRAGERYEQYF. In DNA, the CDR3 is TGTGCCAGCAGCTTATCCCGGGCAGGGGAACGGTACGAGCAGTACTTC. The chain combines TRBV7-6 with TRBJ2-7, with D perhaps TRBD1 (6 bases). The CDR3 loop spans 16 amino acids. Germline CDR1 reads SGHVS; CDR2 reads FNYEAQ. V gave up 2 bases and J gave up 4 bases, with 18 bases separating them. The full variable domain, its missing parts supplied by reference TRBV7-6 and TRBJ2-7, is GAGVSQSPRYKVTKRGQDVALRCDPISGHVSLYWYRQALGQGPEFLTYFNYEAQQDKSGLPNDRFSAERPEGSISTLTIQRTEQRDSAMYRCASSLSRAGERYEQYFGPGTRLTVT.